Each of the 4 T cell receptor beta chains below was sequenced from the same sample in a study of T cells in Graves' hyperthyroidism and ophthalmopathy. Amplification of TCR beta CDR3 regions was performed using RNA transcripts as template. RT-PCR in the first round (using the HTBI primer set) targeted the TCR CDR3. Each CDR3 protein is one row after TCRdb ran MiXCR on the multiplex PCR reads. The sample consists of hundreds of thousands of distinct CDR3 sequences, about 13% of them appearing once. The sequenced sample consisted of blood. These receptors were taken from a young woman with Graves' hyperthyroidism.

On this clonotype itself: The junction shows a germline mismatch at one end, possibly a read error. This sequence joins TRBV9 and TRBJ1-2; TRBD1 aligns across 9 bases. The CDR3 consists of 12 residues. The germline CDR1 and CDR2 sequences are SGDLS and YYNGEE. DNA for the CDR3: TGTGCCAGCAGCCCGGGGACAGGGAACGATGCCTTC. Its translation: CASSPGTGNDAF.

The table lists this clonotype with a few counts. The chain employs TRBV29-1 and TRBJ1-2; D is unclear. The germline V gene has CDR1 SQVTM and CDR2 ANQGSEA. The CDR3 length is 11 residues. Trimming pared 5 bases from V and 8 bases from J, leaving 12 bases between. The DNA of the CDR3 is TGCAGCGTTCTAACGGCGGGGGGCTACACCTTC. Its translation is CSVLTAGGYTF.

Ten or more counts support this clonotype. The genes are TRBV7-9 and TRBJ2-1; TRBD2 aligns across 14 bases. Germline loops: CDR1 SEHNR, CDR2 FQNEAQ (reference sequence). J gave up 7 bases and V 5 bases, and 16 bases lay outside the gene matches. The CDR3 covers 19 residues. CDR3 DNA sequence: TGTGCCAGCAGCCGGGGACTAGCGGGAGAAGGGACGTTTGGGAATGAGCAGTTCTTC. Translating it yields CASSRGLAGEGTFGNEQFF.

In its sample, this clonotype was seen many times. This sequence joins TRBV20-1 and TRBJ2-7; no clear D gene. CDR1 and CDR2 from the germline V gene are DFQATT and SNEGSKA (reference sequence). CDR3 length equals 14 residues. With 3 bases removed from V and 0 bases from J, the gap between germline ends came to 12 bases. CDR3 in DNA: TGCAGTGCTAGTGAGGTTTTGGGCTCCTACGAGCAGTACTTC. Translation: CSASEVLGSYEQYF.